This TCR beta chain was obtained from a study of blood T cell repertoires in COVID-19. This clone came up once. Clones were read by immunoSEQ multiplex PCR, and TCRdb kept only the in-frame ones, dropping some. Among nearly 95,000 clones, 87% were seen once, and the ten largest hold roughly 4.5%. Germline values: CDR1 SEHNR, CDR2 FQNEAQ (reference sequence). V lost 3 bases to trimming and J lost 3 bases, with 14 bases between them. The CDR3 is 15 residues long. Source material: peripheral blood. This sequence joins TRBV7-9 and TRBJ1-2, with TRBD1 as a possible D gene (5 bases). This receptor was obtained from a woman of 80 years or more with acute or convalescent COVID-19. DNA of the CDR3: TGTGCCAGCAGCTTGGGGCAGGAAAAACACTATGGCTACACCTTC. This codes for CASSLGQEKHYGYTF.